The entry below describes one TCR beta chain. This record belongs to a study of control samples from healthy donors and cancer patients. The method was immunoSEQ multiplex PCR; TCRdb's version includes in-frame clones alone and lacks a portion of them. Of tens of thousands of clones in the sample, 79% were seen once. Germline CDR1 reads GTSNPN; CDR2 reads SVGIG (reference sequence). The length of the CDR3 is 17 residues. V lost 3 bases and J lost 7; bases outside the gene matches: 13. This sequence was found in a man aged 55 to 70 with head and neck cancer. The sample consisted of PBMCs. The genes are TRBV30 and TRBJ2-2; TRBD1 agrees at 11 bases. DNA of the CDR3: TGTGCCTGGAGGGCGGACAGGGGGCATATCTTTGGCGGGGAGCTGTTTTTT. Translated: CAWRADRGHIFGGELFF.